Reported below is one T cell receptor (beta chain). The antigen remains undetermined. These data come from a study of OX40 agonist ivuxolimab in advanced cancers. Study findings and constraints: Clonal expansion from baseline to week 6 occurred in both CD4+ and CD8+ T cells. On average, CD8+ T cells had more expanded clones than CD4+.

The ends were cut back, 3 bases at V and 2 bases at J, with 14 bases in the middle. Germline-derived CDR1 and CDR2 are MDHEN and SYDVKM. The CDR3 spans 15 residues. Patients were ruled out by autoimmune disease history or systemic immunosuppression. Libraries were prepared by immunoSEQ multiplex PCR; TCRdb keeps only in-frame clonotypes and omits some of them. The repertoire includes tens of thousands of clones, less than 85% of them detected once, and 0.8% to 1% sits in the top ten. The chain couples TRBV28 to TRBJ2-7; D is perhaps TRBD1 or TRBD2 (5 bases each). The TCR sequence derives from an adult with an advanced solid tumor such as melanoma, head and neck, liver or kidney cancer. This specimen was CD4+ or CD8+ T cells sorted from blood, taken in a trial of the OX40 agonist ivuxolimab. CDR3 in amino acids: CASSLGPSGPYEQYF. CDR3 DNA: TGTGCCAGCAGTTTGGGACCCAGCGGCCCCTACGAGCAGTACTTC.